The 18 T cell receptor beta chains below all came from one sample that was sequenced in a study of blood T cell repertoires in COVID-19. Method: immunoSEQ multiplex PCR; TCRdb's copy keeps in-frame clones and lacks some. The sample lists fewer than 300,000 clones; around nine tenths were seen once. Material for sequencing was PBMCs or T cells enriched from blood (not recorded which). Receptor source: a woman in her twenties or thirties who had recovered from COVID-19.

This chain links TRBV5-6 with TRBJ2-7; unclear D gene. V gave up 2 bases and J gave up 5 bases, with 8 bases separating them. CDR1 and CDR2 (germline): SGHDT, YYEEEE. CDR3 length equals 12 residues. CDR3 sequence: CASSFRGHEQYF. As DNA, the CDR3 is TGTGCCAGCAGCTTCCGAGGTCACGAGCAGTACTTC.

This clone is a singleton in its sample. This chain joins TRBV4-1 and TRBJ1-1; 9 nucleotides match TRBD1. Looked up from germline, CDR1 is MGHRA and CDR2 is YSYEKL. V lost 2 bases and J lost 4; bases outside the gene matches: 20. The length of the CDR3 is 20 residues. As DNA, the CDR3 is TGCGCCAGCAGCCAAAACGTACCCCTGGGACAGGGAAGGGGGGGCACTGAAGCTTTCTTT. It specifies CASSQNVPLGQGRGGTEAFF.

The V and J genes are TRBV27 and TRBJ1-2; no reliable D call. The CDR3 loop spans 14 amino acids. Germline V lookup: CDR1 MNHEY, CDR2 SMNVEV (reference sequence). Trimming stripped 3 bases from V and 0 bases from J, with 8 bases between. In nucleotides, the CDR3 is TGTGCCAGCAGTTTGACCGGGGCTAACTATGGCTACACCTTC. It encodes CASSLTGANYGYTF.

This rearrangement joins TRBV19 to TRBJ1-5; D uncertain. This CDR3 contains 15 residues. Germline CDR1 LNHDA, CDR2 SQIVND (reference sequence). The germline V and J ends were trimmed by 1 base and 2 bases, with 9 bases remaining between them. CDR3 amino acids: CASSIGGKGNQPQHF. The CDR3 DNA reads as TGTGCCAGTAGTATAGGAGGTAAGGGCAATCAGCCCCAGCATTTT.

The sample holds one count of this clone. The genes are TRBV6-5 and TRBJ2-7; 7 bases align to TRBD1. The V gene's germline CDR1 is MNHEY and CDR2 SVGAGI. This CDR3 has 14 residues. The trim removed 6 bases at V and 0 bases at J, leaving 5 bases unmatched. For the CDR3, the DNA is TGTGCCAGCAGACAGACAGGGAGCTCCTACGAGCAGTACTTC. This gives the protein CASRQTGSSYEQYF.

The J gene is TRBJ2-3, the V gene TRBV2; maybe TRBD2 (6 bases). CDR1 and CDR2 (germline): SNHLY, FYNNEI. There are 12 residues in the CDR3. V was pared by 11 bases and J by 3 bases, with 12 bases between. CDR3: CAGGLKTDTQYF. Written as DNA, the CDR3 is TGTGCCGGGGGACTGAAAACAGATACGCAGTATTTT.

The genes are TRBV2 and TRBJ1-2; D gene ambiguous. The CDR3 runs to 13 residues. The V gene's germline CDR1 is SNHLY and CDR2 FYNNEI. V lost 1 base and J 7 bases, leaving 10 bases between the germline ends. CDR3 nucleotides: TGTGCCAGCAGTGAAGTCTACGGGTCTGGCTACACCTTC. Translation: CASSEVYGSGYTF.

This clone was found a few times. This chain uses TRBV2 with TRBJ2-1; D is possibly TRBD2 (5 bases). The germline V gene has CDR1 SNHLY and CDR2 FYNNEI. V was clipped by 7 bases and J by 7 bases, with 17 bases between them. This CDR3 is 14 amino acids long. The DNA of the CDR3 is TGTGCCAGCACGAGTGGAGCGGCGAATAATGAGCAGTTCTTC. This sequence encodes CASTSGAANNEQFF. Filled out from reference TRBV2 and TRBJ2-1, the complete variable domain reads EPEVTQTPSHQVTQMGQEVILRCVPISNHLYFYWYRQILGQKVEFLVSFYNNEISEKSEIFDDQFSVERPDGSNFTLKIRSTKLEDSAMYFCASTSGAANNEQFFGPGTRLTVL.

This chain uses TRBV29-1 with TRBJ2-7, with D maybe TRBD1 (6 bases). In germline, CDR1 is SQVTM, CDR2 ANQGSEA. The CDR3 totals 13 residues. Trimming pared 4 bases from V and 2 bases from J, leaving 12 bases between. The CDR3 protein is CSVGAGEPYEQYF. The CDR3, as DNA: TGCAGCGTTGGGGCAGGGGAGCCCTACGAGCAGTACTTC.

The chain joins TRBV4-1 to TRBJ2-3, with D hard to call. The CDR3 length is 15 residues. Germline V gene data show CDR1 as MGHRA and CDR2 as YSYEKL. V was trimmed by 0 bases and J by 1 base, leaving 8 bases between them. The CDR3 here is CASSQEQRGTDTQYF. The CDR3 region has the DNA TGCGCCAGCAGCCAAGAGCAACGCGGCACAGATACGCAGTATTTT.

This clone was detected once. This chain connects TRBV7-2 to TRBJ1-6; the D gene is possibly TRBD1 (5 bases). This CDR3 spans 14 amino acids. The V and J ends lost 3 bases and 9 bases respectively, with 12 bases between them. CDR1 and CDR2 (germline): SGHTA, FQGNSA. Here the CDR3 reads CASSLSTVVSPLHF. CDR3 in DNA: TGTGCCAGCAGCTTGTCGACAGTGGTTTCACCCCTCCACTTT. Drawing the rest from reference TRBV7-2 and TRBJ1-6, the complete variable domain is GAGVSQSPSNKVTEKGKDVELRCDPISGHTALYWYRQSLGQGLEFLIYFQGNSAPDKSGLPSDRFSAERTGGSVSTLTIQRTQQEDSAVYLCASSLSTVVSPLHFGNGTRLTVT.

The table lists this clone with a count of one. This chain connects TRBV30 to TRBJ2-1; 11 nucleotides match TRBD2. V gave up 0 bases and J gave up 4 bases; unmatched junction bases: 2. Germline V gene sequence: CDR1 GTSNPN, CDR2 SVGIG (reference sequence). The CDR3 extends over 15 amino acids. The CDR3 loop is CAWSVGTSGYNEQFF. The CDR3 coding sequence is TGTGCCTGGAGTGTAGGGACTAGCGGATACAATGAGCAGTTCTTC.

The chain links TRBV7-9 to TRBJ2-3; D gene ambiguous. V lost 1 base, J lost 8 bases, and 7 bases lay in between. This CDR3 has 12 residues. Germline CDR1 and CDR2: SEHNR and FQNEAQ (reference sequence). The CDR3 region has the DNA TGTGCCAGCAGCTTAGAACTTTCTACGCAGTATTTT. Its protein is CASSLELSTQYF.

Here the CDR3 DNA reads TGCGCCAGCAGCCAAGATCAGGGCGACAGCTCCTACGAGCAGTACTTC. Protein product: CASSQDQGDSSYEQYF. The rearrangement links TRBV4-3 to TRBJ2-7, with a tentative D call TRBD1 (5 bases). This CDR3 contains 16 residues. Germline loops: CDR1 LGHNA, CDR2 YSLEER. V lost 0 bases to trimming and J lost 0 bases, with 12 bases between them.

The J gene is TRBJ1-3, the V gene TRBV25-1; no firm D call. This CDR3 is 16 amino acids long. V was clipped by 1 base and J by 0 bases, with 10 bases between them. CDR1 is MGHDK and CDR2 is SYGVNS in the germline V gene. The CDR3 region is CASSEWSRISGNTIYF. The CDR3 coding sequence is TGTGCCAGCAGTGAATGGAGCCGCATCTCTGGAAACACCATATATTTT.

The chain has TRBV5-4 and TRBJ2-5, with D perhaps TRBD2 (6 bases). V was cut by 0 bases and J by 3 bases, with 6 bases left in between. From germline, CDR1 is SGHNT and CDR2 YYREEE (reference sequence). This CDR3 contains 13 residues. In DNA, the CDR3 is TGTGCCAGCAGCTTGGGCGGGGAAGAGACCCAGTACTTC. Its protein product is CASSLGGEETQYF.

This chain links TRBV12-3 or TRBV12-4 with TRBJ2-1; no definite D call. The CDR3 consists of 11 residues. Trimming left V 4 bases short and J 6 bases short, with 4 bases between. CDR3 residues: CASSSLNEQFF. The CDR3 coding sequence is TGTGCCAGCAGTTCTCTCAATGAGCAGTTCTTC.

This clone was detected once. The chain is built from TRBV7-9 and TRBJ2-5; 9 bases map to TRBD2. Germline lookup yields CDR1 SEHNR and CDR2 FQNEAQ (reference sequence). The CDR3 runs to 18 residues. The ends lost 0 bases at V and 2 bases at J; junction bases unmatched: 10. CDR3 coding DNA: TGTGCCAGCAGCTTAGCGTTAGCGGGAGCAGGGAGTCAAGAGACCCAGTACTTC. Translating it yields CASSLALAGAGSQETQYF. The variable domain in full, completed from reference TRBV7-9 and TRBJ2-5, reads DTGVSQNPRHKITKRGQNVTFRCDPISEHNRLYWYRQTLGQGPEFLTYFQNEAQLEKSRLLSDRFSAERPKGSFSTLEIQRTEQGDSAMYLCASSLALAGAGSQETQYFGPGTRLLVL.